The 2 T cell receptor beta chains reported below all come from one sample, sequenced in a study of beta chain features in type 1 diabetes. Sequencing targeted expressed TCRB transcripts, as all isolated RNA had been reverse transcribed. Sequencing used immunoSEQ multiplex PCR; TCRdb keeps in-frame clones, though not all of them. The repertoire holds 150,000 to 190,000 clones, with approximately 8.1% as singletons. The sequenced sample was central memory CD4+ T cells from blood. The receptors were gathered from a man between 18 and 35 years old in good health.

The chain has TRBV7-2 and TRBJ1-6; D is perhaps TRBD1 (6 bases). The CDR3 runs to 16 residues. Trimming cost V 4 bases and J 6 bases, with 16 bases left between them. The germline CDR1 and CDR2 sequences are SGHTA and FQGNSA. CDR3 bases: TGTGCCAGCAGCTCCTTATTGGGGGCAAGTAATTCACCCCTCCACTTT. It is translated as CASSSLLGASNSPLHF. The full variable domain, rest sourced from reference TRBV7-2 and TRBJ1-6, is GAGVSQSPSNKVTEKGKDVELRCDPISGHTALYWYRQSLGQGLEFLIYFQGNSAPDKSGLPSDRFSAERTGGSVSTLTIQRTQQEDSAVYLCASSSLLGASNSPLHFGNGTRLTVT.

The rearrangement links TRBV30 to TRBJ1-5; D is possibly TRBD1 (5 bases). The V end lost 0 bases, the J end lost 7 bases, and 10 bases lay between the germline ends. CDR1 and CDR2 (germline): GTSNPN, SVGIG (reference sequence). The CDR3 runs to 13 residues. The CDR3 bases are TGTGCCTGGAGTGTAGGGGAGGTGCAGCCCCAGCATTTT. This encodes CAWSVGEVQPQHF.